The 16 T cell receptor beta chains listed next were all sequenced from one sample in a study of early T cells in non-severe SARS-CoV-2 infection (dated by TCRdb to the early 2020s). Library prep was done by 5' RACE. The sequencer listed for this sample is NextSeq 500. TCRdb reran the public reads through fastp at Q25 and MiXCR, keeping productive beta chains. Here each entry gathers all rows of one CDR3 protein and keeps the most common genes and DNA. The sample yields 60,000 or so distinct CDR3 sequences; around 12% were counted once. Clones ranked in the top ten supply roughly 4% of the sample. The specimen sequenced was whole blood. These receptors were obtained from an adult who was a healthcare worker with PCR-confirmed SARS-CoV-2 infection or an uninfected control (not recorded which).

This clonotype was recorded many times. The genes are TRBV5-1 and TRBJ2-7; a weak D match, TRBD1 (5 bases). Between the trimmed V and J ends, which lost 4 bases and 1 base, there was a span of 12 bases. Germline CDR1 and CDR2: SGHRS and YFSETQ. The CDR3 sequence is 14 residues long. The CDR3 coding sequence is TGCGCCAGCAGCGGGCAGGGTGGATCCTACGAGCAGTACTTC. Amino acid sequence: CASSGQGGSYEQYF.

This chain joins TRBV29-1 and TRBJ2-7; D is perhaps TRBD1 or TRBD2 (5 bases each). The ends were cut back, 4 bases at V and 5 bases at J, with 12 bases in the middle. The V gene's germline CDR1 is SQVTM and CDR2 ANQGSEA. The CDR3 runs to 12 residues. This CDR3 is CSVGWGIHEQYF. Written as DNA, the CDR3 is TGCAGCGTTGGATGGGGGATCCACGAGCAGTACTTC.

V and J are TRBV12-3 or TRBV12-4 and TRBJ2-6, with TRBD1 as a possible D gene (5 bases). The germline V and J ends were trimmed by 1 base and 2 bases, with 6 bases remaining between them. CDR3 length equals 15 residues. CDR3 amino acids: CASSLEGTGANVLTF. For the CDR3, the DNA is TGTGCCAGCAGTTTAGAGGGGACTGGGGCCAACGTCCTGACTTTC.

This clonotype has at least ten counts. The chain couples TRBV20-1 to TRBJ1-5; 9 bases are a match to TRBD1. The J segment lost 7 bases and the V segment lost 6 bases, leaving 13 bases of the junction unmatched. Germline assignment: CDR1 DFQATT and CDR2 SNEGSKA (reference sequence). There are 15 residues in the CDR3. DNA for the CDR3: TGCAGTGCGGAGGAGCCCGGGACAGGGAACCAGCCCCAGCATTTT. Translation: CSAEEPGTGNQPQHF.

This clonotype came up many times. This CDR3 is CASSPSLGRENSNQPQHF. CDR3 DNA sequence: TGTGCCAGCAGTCCCTCTCTGGGGCGGGAGAATAGCAATCAGCCCCAGCATTTT. The rearrangement uses TRBV27 and TRBJ1-5; D is perhaps TRBD1 (5 bases). Trimming removed 5 bases from V and 0 bases from J, with 20 bases in between. Germline-derived CDR1 and CDR2 are MNHEY and SMNVEV (reference sequence). This CDR3 spans 18 amino acids.

The chain links TRBV7-6 to TRBJ2-1; possibly TRBD2 for D (6 bases). V dropped 4 bases and J dropped 5 bases, with 9 bases sitting between them. CDR3 length: 13 residues. The germline gives CDR1 SGHVS, CDR2 FNYEAQ. CDR3 loop: CASSSRGDNEQFF. The CDR3 DNA reads TGTGCCAGCAGCTCGCGCGGGGACAATGAGCAGTTCTTC.

There are a few counts of this clonotype. The chain recombines TRBV9 with TRBJ1-4, with D tentatively TRBD1 (5 bases). V lost 4 bases to trimming and J lost 1 base, with 8 bases between them. This CDR3 has 14 residues. Germline V lookup: CDR1 SGDLS, CDR2 YYNGEE. The CDR3 DNA reads TGTGCCAGCAGCCAGGGTGTAACTAATGAAAAACTGTTTTTT. Its protein is CASSQGVTNEKLFF.

CDR3 coding DNA: TGTGCCAGCAGCCCCCTGAGTGACTACGCGGGGAAAGAGCAGTACTTC. It specifies CASSPLSDYAGKEQYF. The chain is built from TRBV9 and TRBJ2-7, with D maybe TRBD2 (6 bases). Per the germline V gene, CDR1 is SGDLS and CDR2 is YYNGEE. V was cut by 4 bases and J by 7 bases, with 24 bases left in between. CDR3 length: 16 residues.

This chain uses TRBV5-1 with TRBJ2-5; D is ambiguous. Germline V lookup: CDR1 SGHRS, CDR2 YFSETQ. This CDR3 has 16 amino acids. V lost 0 bases to trimming and J lost 0 bases, with 12 bases between them. The CDR3 sequence: CASSLVDMEYQETQYF. The CDR3 bases are TGCGCCAGCAGCTTGGTTGATATGGAGTACCAAGAGACCCAGTACTTC.

DNA for the CDR3: TGTGCCAGCAGCTTAGGGGCTAGCGGGGCATCCTACAATGAGCAGTTCTTC. Translation gives CASSLGASGASYNEQFF. The V gene is TRBV7-8, the J gene TRBJ2-1, with TRBD2 identical over 9 bases. The CDR3 is made up of 17 amino acids. The J segment lost 1 base and the V segment lost 1 base, leaving 5 bases of the junction unmatched. Germline CDR1 and CDR2: SGHVS and FQNEAQ.

This clonotype occurred many times. This chain joins TRBV20-1 and TRBJ2-5; 11 bases fit TRBD1. The V and J ends lost 3 bases and 4 bases, in that order; junction bases with no gene match: 4. The CDR3 length is 14 residues. From germline, CDR1 is DFQATT and CDR2 SNEGSKA (reference sequence). The CDR3, as DNA: TGCAGTGCTAGGCGGGACAGGGGGGCAGAGACCCAGTACTTC. Its translation is CSARRDRGAETQYF.

The DNA of the CDR3 is TGTGCCAGCAAAAGGTGGGAAGGGATCGTGGCTGAAGCTTTCTTT. This codes for CASKRWEGIVAEAFF. This chain uses TRBV12-3 or TRBV12-4 with TRBJ1-1; D remains ambiguous. The germline V and J ends were trimmed by 7 bases and 6 bases, with 21 bases remaining between them. This CDR3 region has 15 residues.

This clonotype was picked up many times. The genes are TRBV11-1 and TRBJ2-7; the D is unclear. In germline, CDR1 is SGHAT, CDR2 FQDESV (reference sequence). V was trimmed by 1 base and J by 7 bases, leaving 8 bases between them. The CDR3 has 12 residues. The CDR3 spells CASSLVETEQYF. The CDR3 region has the DNA TGTGCCAGCAGCTTAGTTGAGACAGAGCAGTACTTC.

This clonotype has only a few counts. V gene TRBV29-1 combines with J gene TRBJ2-1; maybe TRBD1 (5 bases). This CDR3 comprises 14 residues. The V end lost 5 bases, the J end lost 6 bases, and 17 bases lay between the germline ends. Germline-derived CDR1 and CDR2 are SQVTM and ANQGSEA. The CDR3 DNA sequence: TGCAGCGTTACCCAGGGTGCCCTCGGCAATGAGCAGTTCTTC. It is translated as CSVTQGALGNEQFF.

The J gene is TRBJ1-2, the V gene TRBV2; D might be TRBD1 (5 bases). V was pared by 7 bases and J by 9 bases, with 18 bases between. CDR1 is SNHLY, CDR2 FYNNEI, per germline. The CDR3 is 13 amino acids. The CDR3 region is CASNRDVGESYTF. CDR3 bases: TGTGCCAGCAACCGGGACGTTGGAGAGAGCTACACCTTC.

Comments on this clonotype: At one end the junction does not follow the germline gene, possibly because of a read error. The genes are TRBV18 and TRBJ1-1; the match to TRBD1 covers 9 bases. Germline-derived CDR1 and CDR2 are KGHSH and LQKENI. CDR3 length: 17 residues. The CDR3 is CASSQNSPGTGTTEVFF. The CDR3 DNA is TGTGCCAGCTCACAGAACTCACCCGGGACAGGGACTACTGAAGTTTTCTTT.